The clone carrying this T cell receptor beta chain was recorded at least ten times. The data belong to a study of T cells in Graves' hyperthyroidism and ophthalmopathy. Across the whole study: Peripheral blood was acquired at first diagnosis, ahead of any therapy whatsoever.

Regions amplified from RNA transcripts were the TCR beta CDR3 regions. With the HTBI primer set, the TCR CDR3 went through a first round of RT-PCR. In TCRdb, the multiplex PCR reads were re-called with MiXCR into one record per CDR3 protein. The sample lists some 250,000 distinct CDR3 sequences, approximately 15% occurring once. Per the germline V gene, CDR1 is SEHNR and CDR2 is FQNEAQ (reference sequence). This CDR3 region has 15 residues. Trimming cost V 3 bases and J 0 bases, with 11 bases left between them. The chain carries TRBV7-9 and TRBJ1-2; D remains ambiguous. Input material: blood. This clonotype was sampled from a woman aged 40 to 50 with Graves' hyperthyroidism that later progressed to Graves' ophthalmopathy. The CDR3 DNA follows: TGTGCCAGCAGCTTGTTTCAGGTCTCTAACTATGGCTACACCTTC. Translating it yields CASSLFQVSNYGYTF.